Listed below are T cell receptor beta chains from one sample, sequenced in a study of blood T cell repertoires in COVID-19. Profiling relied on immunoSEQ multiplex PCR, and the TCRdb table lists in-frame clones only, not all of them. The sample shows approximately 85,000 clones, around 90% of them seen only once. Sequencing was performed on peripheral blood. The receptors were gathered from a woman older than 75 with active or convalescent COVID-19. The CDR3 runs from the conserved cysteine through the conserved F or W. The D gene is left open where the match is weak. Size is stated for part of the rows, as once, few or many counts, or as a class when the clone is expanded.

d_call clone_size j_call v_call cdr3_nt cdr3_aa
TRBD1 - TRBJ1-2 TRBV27 TGTGCCAGCAGTCCTGGGACAGGGACCTACTATGGCTACACCTTC CASSPGTGTYYGYTF
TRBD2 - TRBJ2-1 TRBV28 TGTGCCAGCATGCTAGCGGGAGGGTACCACAATGAGCAGTTCTTC CASMLAGGYHNEQFF
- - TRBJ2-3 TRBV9 TGTGCCAGCAACCCCGGGGGGACAGGACTCACAGATACGCAGTATTTT CASNPGGTGLTDTQYF
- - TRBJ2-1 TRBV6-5 TGTGCCAGCATAGGGGGTAGTTCCTACAATGAGCAGTTCTTC CASIGGSSYNEQFF
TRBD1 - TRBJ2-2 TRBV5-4 TGTGCCAGCAGCTTGGAACAGGGGGCAGGGGCCGGGGAGCTGTTTTTT CASSLEQGAGAGELFF
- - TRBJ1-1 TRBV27 TGTGCCAGCAGTTTTGGGGGCGTGGCTAACGCTGAAGCTTTCTTT CASSFGGVANAEAFF
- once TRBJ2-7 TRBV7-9 TGTGCCAGCAGCTTAACTCCTGCGGGCGAGCAGTACTTC CASSLTPAGEQYF
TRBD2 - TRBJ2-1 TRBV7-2 TGTGCCGGGGCACTAGCGGGCCAGAATGAGCAGTTCTTC CAGALAGQNEQFF
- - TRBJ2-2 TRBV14 TGTGCCAGCAGCCGGGCCTTGAACACCGGGGAGCTGTTTTTT CASSRALNTGELFF
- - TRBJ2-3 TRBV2 TGTGCCAGCAGTGAATTTCTTAGCACAGATACGCAGTATTTT CASSEFLSTDTQYF
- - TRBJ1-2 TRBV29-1 TGCAGCGTTGAGGGGGGATATGGCTACACCTTC CSVEGGYGYTF
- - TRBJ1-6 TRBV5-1 TGCGCCAGCAGCTTGGACACTAGGTCCTATAATTCACCCCTCCACTTT CASSLDTRSYNSPLHF
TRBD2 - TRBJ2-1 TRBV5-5 TGTGCCAGCAGCTTGGAGGGTAGGCTAGCGGGAGTCCTCGAGCAGTTCTTC CASSLEGRLAGVLEQFF
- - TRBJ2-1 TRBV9 TGTGCCAGCAGCGTAGATCTTCGAGGGCTCTGGAATGAGCAGTTCTTC CASSVDLRGLWNEQFF
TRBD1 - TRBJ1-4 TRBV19 TGTGCCACCTCGGACAGGACTAATGAAAAACTGTTTTTT CATSDRTNEKLFF
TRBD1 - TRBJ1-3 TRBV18 TGTGCCAGCTCACCTGGACAGGGAGGATACGGAAACACCATATATTTT CASSPGQGGYGNTIYF
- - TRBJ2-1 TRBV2 TGTGCCAGCAGAAGAGACAACTACAATGAGCAGTTCTTC CASRRDNYNEQFF
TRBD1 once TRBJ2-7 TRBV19 TGTGCCAGTTCGTACAGGGGCTACGAGCAGTACTTC CASSYRGYEQYF
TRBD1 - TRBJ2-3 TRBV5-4 TGTGCCAGCAGCCTGACAGGGATTGGGGATACGCAGTATTTT CASSLTGIGDTQYF
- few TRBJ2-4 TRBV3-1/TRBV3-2 TGTGCCAGCAGCCAACGAGGGAGTGCGGCCAAAAACATTCAGTACTTC CASSQRGSAAKNIQYF
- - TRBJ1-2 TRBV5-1 TGCGCCAGCAGCTTGGAACCGCTAAACTATGGCTACACCTTC CASSLEPLNYGYTF
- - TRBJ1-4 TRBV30 TGTGCCTGGAGGGTCCCGGGGTCTTATAATGAAAAACTGTTTTTT CAWRVPGSYNEKLFF
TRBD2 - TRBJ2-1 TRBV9 TGTGCCAGCAGCGTAGGAGCAGCGGGATCCTACAATGAGCAGTTCTTC CASSVGAAGSYNEQFF
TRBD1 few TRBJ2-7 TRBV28 TGTGCCAGCAGGAGGACAGGGGCATCCTACGAGCAGTACTTC CASRRTGASYEQYF
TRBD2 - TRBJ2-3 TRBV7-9 TGTGCCAGCAGCTCGCCAAAAGCGGGAGGGGGCACAGATACGCAGTATTTT CASSSPKAGGGTDTQYF
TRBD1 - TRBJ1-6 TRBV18 TGTGCCAGCTCACAAGGGGGCGACTCACCCCTCCACTTT CASSQGGDSPLHF
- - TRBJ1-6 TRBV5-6 TGTGCCAGCAGCTTGTCAGGGAATAATCGCAATTCACCCCTCCACTTT CASSLSGNNRNSPLHF
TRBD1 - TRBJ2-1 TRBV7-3 TGTGCCAGCAGCTCCGGGACAGGGGGCGCAAACTACAATGAGCAGTTCTTC CASSSGTGGANYNEQFF
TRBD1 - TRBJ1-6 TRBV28 TGTGCCAGCAGTTTACTTAGGACAGGGCGAGATAATTCACCCCTCCACTTT CASSLLRTGRDNSPLHF
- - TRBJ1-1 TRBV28 TGTGCCAGCAGTTTGGAGAGCATGAACACTGAAGCTTTCTTT CASSLESMNTEAFF
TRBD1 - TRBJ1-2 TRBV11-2 TGTGCCAGCAGCTTAAGGAGGGACAGCTATGGCTACACCTTC CASSLRRDSYGYTF
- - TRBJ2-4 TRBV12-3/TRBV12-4 TGTGCCAGCAGGGTATCAGAAAACATTCAGTACTTC CASRVSENIQYF
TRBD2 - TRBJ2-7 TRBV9 TGTGCCAGCAGCGTAGGCCCTAGCGGGGTAAAGATCTCCTACGAGCAGTACTTC CASSVGPSGVKISYEQYF
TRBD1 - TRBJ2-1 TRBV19 TGTGCCAGTAGTAGGGGACAGGTCAACAATGAGCAGTTCTTC CASSRGQVNNEQFF
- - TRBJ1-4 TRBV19 TGTGCCAGTAGTATTGGCGACAGGATGAATGAAAAACTGTTTTTT CASSIGDRMNEKLFF
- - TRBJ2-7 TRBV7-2 TGTGCCAGCAGCTTAGCGTGGGCAGGTCACCACGAGCAGTACTTC CASSLAWAGHHEQYF
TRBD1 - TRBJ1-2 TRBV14 TGTGCCAGCAGCCAAGTGGGACAGCCTAACTATGGCTACACCTTC CASSQVGQPNYGYTF
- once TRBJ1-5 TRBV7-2 TGTGCCAGCAGCTTAGTGAGGGAAAGTGGCCAGCCCCAGCATTTT CASSLVRESGQPQHF
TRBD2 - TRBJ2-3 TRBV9 TGTGCCAGCAGCACCGGGACTAGCAATACGCAGTATTTT CASSTGTSNTQYF
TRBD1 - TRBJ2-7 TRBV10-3 TGTGCCATCAGTGGTGGGACAGGGACCGAGCAGTACTTC CAISGGTGTEQYF
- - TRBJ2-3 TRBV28 TGTGCCAGCAGTTTTCCTGCGGTAGCGGATACGCAGTATTTT CASSFPAVADTQYF
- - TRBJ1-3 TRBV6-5 TGTGCCAGCAGTACCCCGGACACCATATATTTT CASSTPDTIYF
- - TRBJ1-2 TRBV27 TGTGCCAGCAGTCCGAGGAACAGGGTGTATGGCTACACCTTC CASSPRNRVYGYTF